This TCR beta chain was found in a study of TIL therapy for anti-PD-1-resistant metastatic lung cancer. Study-level points and caveats: The baseline peripheral repertoire was partially replaced by infused TIL clonotypes that later decayed.

This was the immunoSEQ v3 assay. Profiled with immunoSEQ multiplex PCR; TCRdb holds only in-frame clones, not every one. The sample records under 15,000 clones, 70% to 80% being singletons. Time point meaning: pre-treatment sample, taken before nivolumab and TIL therapy. Adults with stage 4 NSCLC were enrolled in a phase I trial. As concerns this clone: Its antigen is currently unknown.

V was cut by 0 bases and J by 2 bases, with 4 bases left in between. The CDR3 covers 13 residues. CDR1 and CDR2 (germline): SGHRS, YFSETQ. The sample here was blood, taken at baseline. The V call is TRBV5-1, the J call TRBJ2-3; unclear D gene. The source of this sequence is a person between 25 and 79 years old with non-small cell lung cancer. DNA for the CDR3: TGCGCCAGCAGCTTGGTCCCCACAGATACGCAGTATTTT. It encodes CASSLVPTDTQYF.